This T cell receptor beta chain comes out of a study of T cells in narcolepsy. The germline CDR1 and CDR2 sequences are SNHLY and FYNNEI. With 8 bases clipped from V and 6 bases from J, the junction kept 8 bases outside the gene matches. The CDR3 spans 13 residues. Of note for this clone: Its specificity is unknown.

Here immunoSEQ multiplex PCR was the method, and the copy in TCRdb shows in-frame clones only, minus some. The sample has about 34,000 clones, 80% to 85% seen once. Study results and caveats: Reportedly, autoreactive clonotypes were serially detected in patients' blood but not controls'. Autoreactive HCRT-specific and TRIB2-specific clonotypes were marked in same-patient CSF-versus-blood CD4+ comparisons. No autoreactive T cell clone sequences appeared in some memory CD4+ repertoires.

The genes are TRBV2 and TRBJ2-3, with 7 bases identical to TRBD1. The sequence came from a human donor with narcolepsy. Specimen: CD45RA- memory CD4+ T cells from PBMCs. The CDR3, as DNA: TGTGCCAGCGGCAACAGGGGTCGGGATACGCAGTATTTT. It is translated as CASGNRGRDTQYF.